Ten or more counts support the clone carrying this T cell receptor beta chain. What it binds is unknown. This record belongs to a study of neurological immune-mediated disorders. Study results and limitations: Multiple sclerosis, the disease with the least TCR clonal expansion, fell below healthy controls, whereas HTLV-1-associated myelopathy showed the most. The absence of any CDR3 amino acid sequence shared by expanded clones across subjects suggests that repertoires were private in all groups.

Where libraries were unsorted, they were derived from 2 million PBMCs stored at -80 degrees C. Synthesis of cDNA was carried out by template-switch 5'RACE. The reaction used 10-nucleotide random UMIs. TCRdb ran MiXCR on the 5' RACE reads and lists one entry per CDR3 protein. The data show approximately 19,000 distinct CDR3 sequences, 15% seen once. CDR1 is SGHRS and CDR2 is YFSETQ in the germline V gene. The CDR3 has 14 amino acids. The ends were cut back, 0 bases at V and 3 bases at J, with 10 bases in the middle. Material for sequencing was PBMCs. This sequence was found in a female donor with HTLV-1-associated myelopathy (HAM/TSP). The chain carries TRBV5-1 and TRBJ2-7; the D gene is possibly TRBD1 (6 bases). In DNA form, the CDR3 reads TGCGCCAGCAGCTTGGATAGGGACATCTACGAGCAGTACTTC. This translates into CASSLDRDIYEQYF. The variable domain in full, with the rest retrieved from reference TRBV5-1 and TRBJ2-7, is KAGVTQTPRYLIKTRGQQVTLSCSPISGHRSVSWYQQTPGQGLQFLFEYFSETQRNKGNFPGRFSGRQFSNSRSEMNVSTLELGDSALYLCASSLDRDIYEQYFGPGTRLTVT.